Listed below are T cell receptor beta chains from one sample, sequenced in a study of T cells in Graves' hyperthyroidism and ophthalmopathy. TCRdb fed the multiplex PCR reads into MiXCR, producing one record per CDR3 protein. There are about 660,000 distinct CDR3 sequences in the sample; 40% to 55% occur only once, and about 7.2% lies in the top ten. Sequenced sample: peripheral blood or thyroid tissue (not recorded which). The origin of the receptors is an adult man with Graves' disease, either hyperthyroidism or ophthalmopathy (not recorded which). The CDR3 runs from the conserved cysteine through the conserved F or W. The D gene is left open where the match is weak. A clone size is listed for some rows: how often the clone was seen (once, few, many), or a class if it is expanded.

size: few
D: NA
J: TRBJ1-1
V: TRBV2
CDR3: CATTAGSNTEAFF
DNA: TGTGCCACTACCGCCGGGAGTAACACTGAAGCTTTCTTT

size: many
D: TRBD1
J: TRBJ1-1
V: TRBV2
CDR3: CASFNRGTEAFF
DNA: TGTGCCAGCTTTAACAGGGGCACTGAAGCTTTCTTT

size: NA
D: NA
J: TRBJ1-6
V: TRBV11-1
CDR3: CASIRDRGGSPLHF
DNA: TGTGCCAGCATCAGGGACCGTGGTGGTTCACCCCTCCACTTT

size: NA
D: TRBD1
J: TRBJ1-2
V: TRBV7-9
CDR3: CASSQPTTGAGYTF
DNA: TGTGCCAGCAGCCAACCCACCACAGGGGCCGGCTACACCTTC

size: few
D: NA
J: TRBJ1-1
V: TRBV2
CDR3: CASSRVRAPNTEAFF
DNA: TGTGCCAGCAGCCGCGTCAGGGCGCCGAACACTGAAGCTTTCTTT

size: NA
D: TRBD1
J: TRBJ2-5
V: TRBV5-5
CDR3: CASSLTGVMETQYF
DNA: TGTGCCAGCAGCTTGACAGGGGTGATGGAGACCCAGTACTTC

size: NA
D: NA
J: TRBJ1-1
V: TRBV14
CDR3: CASSQVGRGSGEAFF
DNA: TGTGCCAGCAGCCAAGTGGGCAGGGGATCGGGTGAAGCTTTCTTT

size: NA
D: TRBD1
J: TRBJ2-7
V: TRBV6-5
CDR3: CASTDRAEQYF
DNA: TGTGCCAGCACCGACAGGGCCGAGCAGTACTTC

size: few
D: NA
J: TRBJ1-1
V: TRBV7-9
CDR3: CASSQTTGSYTEAFF
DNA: TGTGCCAGCAGTCAGACTACAGGGAGCTACACTGAAGCTTTCTTT

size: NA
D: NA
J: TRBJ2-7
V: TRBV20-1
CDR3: CSARRLNYEQYF
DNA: TGCAGTGCTAGAAGGCTCAACTACGAGCAGTACTTC

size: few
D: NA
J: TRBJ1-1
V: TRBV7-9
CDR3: CASSLAQDRNTEAFF
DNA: TGTGCCAGCAGCTTAGCCCAGGACAGGAACACTGAAGCTTTCTTT

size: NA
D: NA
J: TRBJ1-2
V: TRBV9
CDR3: CASSATPGDKSYTF
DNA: TGTGCCAGCAGCGCGACTCCAGGGGATAAGAGCTACACCTTC

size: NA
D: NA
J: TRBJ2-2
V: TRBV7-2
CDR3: CASRSGASGELFF
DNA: TGTGCCAGCAGATCAGGGGCTTCCGGGGAGCTGTTTTTT

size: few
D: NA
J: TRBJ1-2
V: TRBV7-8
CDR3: CASSLVTGLSYGYTF
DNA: TGTGCCAGCAGCTTAGTAACAGGGCTTTCCTATGGCTACACCTTC

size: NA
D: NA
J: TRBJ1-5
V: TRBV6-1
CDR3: CASSEADGLGFRNQPQHF
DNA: TGTGCCAGCAGTGAAGCTGACGGGCTCGGGTTTCGGAATCAGCCCCAGCATTTT

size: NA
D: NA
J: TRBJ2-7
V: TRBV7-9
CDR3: CASSSRTGREYF
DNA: TGTGCCAGCAGTTCCCGGACAGGGAGGGAGTACTTC

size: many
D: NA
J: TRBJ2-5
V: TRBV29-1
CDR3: CSVTLARETQYF
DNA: TGCAGCGTCACCCTAGCGCGGGAGACCCAGTACTTC

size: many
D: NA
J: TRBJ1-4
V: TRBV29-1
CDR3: CSVEDGQASEKLFF
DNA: TGCAGCGTTGAAGATGGGCAGGCTAGCGAAAAACTGTTTTTT

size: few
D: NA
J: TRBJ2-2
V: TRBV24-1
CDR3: CATSKRTNANTGELFF
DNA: TGTGCCACCAGCAAAAGGACAAACGCGAACACCGGGGAGCTGTTTTTT

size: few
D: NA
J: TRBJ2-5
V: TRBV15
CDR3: CATSRDRGIGQPQYF
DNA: TGTGCCACCAGCAGAGATCGGGGGATTGGTCAGCCCCAGTACTTC

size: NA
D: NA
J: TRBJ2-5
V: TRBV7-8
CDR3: CASSLRSSRETQYF
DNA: TGTGCCAGCAGCTTACGCTCTTCGCGTGAGACCCAGTACTTC

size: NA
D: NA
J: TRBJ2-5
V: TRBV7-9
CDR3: CASSSRVGETQYF
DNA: TGTGCCAGCAGCTCGAGGGTTGGAGAGACCCAGTACTTC

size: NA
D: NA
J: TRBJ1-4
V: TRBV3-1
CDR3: CASSQDTGANEKLFF
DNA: TGTGCCAGCAGCCAAGATACGGGGGCTAATGAAAAACTGTTTTTT

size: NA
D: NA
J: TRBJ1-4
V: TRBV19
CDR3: CASSNSGEKLFF
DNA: TGTGCCAGTAGTAACAGCGGTGAAAAACTGTTTTTT

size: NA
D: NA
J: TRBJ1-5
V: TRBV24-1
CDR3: CATTHGGNSNQPQHF
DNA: TGTGCCACCACCCACGGCGGGAATAGCAATCAGCCCCAGCATTTT

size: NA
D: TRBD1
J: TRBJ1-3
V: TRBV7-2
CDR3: CASSRQGQGSGNTIYF
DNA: TGTGCCAGCAGTCGTCAGGGACAGGGGTCTGGAAACACCATATATTTT

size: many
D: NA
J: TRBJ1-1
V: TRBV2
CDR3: CASSVRLGYTEAFF
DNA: TGTGCCAGCAGTGTTCGTTTGGGGTACACTGAAGCTTTCTTT

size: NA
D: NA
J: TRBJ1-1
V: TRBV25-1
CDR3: CASPRPGEAFF
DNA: TGTGCTTCTCCCAGGCCTGGGGAAGCTTTCTTT

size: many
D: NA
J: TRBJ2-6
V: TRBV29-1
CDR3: CSVAKQGGDNVLTF
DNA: TGCAGCGTTGCCAAACAGGGTGGAGACAACGTCCTGACTTTC